Each of the 2 T cell receptor beta chains below was sequenced from the same sample in a study of cytomegalovirus exposure and HLA in healthy donors. Measured with immunoSEQ multiplex PCR; TCRdb has only the in-frame clones, and not every one. The sample consists of about 180,000 clones, approximately 89% of them appearing once. Sample: PBMCs. Receptors were obtained from a man between 18 and 35 years old in good health and CMV-seropositive.

The J gene is TRBJ1-2, the V gene TRBV5-8; 7 bases map to TRBD1. CDR3 size: 14 residues. Germline V gives CDR1 SGHTS, CDR2 YDEGEE. J gave up 2 bases and V 2 bases, and 3 bases lay outside the gene matches. CDR3 amino acids: CASSLGGRNYGYTF. The CDR3 nucleotides are TGTGCCAGCAGCTTAGGGGGCAGGAACTATGGCTACACCTTC.

The gene calls are TRBV7-9 and TRBJ1-2; TRBD1 matches at 9 bases. With V trimmed by 5 bases and J by 8 bases, 12 bases remained unmatched. The CDR3 is 15 amino acids. CDR1 is SEHNR, CDR2 FQNEAQ, per germline (reference sequence). The CDR3 region has the DNA TGTGCCAGCAGCATGTTACCGGACAGGGGTTTAGGCTACACCTTC. Its protein product is CASSMLPDRGLGYTF. The full variable domain, in which reference TRBV7-9 and TRBJ1-2 provide the parts outside the CDR3, is DTGVSQNPRHKITKRGQNVTFRCDPISEHNRLYWYRQTLGQGPEFLTYFQNEAQLEKSRLLSDRFSAERPKGSFSTLEIQRTEQGDSAMYLCASSMLPDRGLGYTFGSGTRLTVV.